One and the same sample provided the 11 T cell receptor beta chains below, sequenced in a study of beta chain features in type 1 diabetes. The sequenced template was cDNA made from the entire isolated RNA. Sequencing was performed with immunoSEQ multiplex PCR; in TCRdb, only in-frame clones are kept and a portion is missing. The sample holds about 900,000 clones, roughly 17% seen once. Specimen: naive CD4+ T cells from blood. The receptors come from a woman aged 18-30 years in good health.

J is TRBJ1-1 and V is TRBV7-2; D not certain. Trimming stripped 1 base from V and 1 base from J, with 10 bases between. Germline V lookup: CDR1 SGHTA, CDR2 FQGNSA. CDR3 length: 15 amino acids. This chain's CDR3 is CASSLVLNSNTEAFF. As DNA, the CDR3 is TGTGCCAGCAGCTTAGTCCTGAACTCGAACACTGAAGCTTTCTTT.

The chain employs TRBV6-1 and TRBJ2-7; no definite D call. V was clipped by 6 bases and J by 7 bases, with 16 bases between them. There are 13 residues in the CDR3. From germline, CDR1 is MNHNS and CDR2 SASEGT. The CDR3 protein is CASSHRAFKEQYF. The CDR3 DNA follows: TGTGCCAGCAGCCATAGGGCGTTTAAAGAGCAGTACTTC.

This clone was counted a few times. The gene calls are TRBV10-3 and TRBJ2-2, with 8 bases matching TRBD2. Germline V gives CDR1 ENHRY, CDR2 SYGVKD. Losses at the gene ends were 5 bases for V and 5 bases for J; bases not matched to a gene: 7. The CDR3 sequence is 15 residues long. CDR3 bases: TGTGCCATCAGTTCGAGCGGGGGTGAAACCGGGGAGCTGTTTTTT. Its translation is CAISSSGGETGELFF.

This clone has just a few counts. The CDR3 sequence: CASSPHLNEKLFF. CDR3 coding DNA: TGTGCCAGCTCACCACACTTAAATGAAAAACTGTTTTTT. This chain joins TRBV18 and TRBJ1-4; no clear D. Trimming cost V 1 base and J 5 bases, with 5 bases left between them. Germline CDR1 is KGHSH and CDR2 is LQKENI. CDR3 size: 13 residues.

The chain has TRBV6-6 and TRBJ2-2; 8 positions match TRBD2. The CDR3 extends over 13 amino acids. V shed 3 bases, J shed 7 bases, and the junction held 1 base outside the gene matches. Germline lookup yields CDR1 MNHNY and CDR2 SVGAGI (reference sequence). The CDR3 sequence is CASSYGTSGELFF. CDR3 DNA sequence: TGTGCCAGCAGTTATGGGACTAGCGGGGAGCTGTTTTTT.

V gene TRBV6-4 combines with J gene TRBJ2-2; no firm D call. This CDR3 has 14 residues. The V end lost 4 bases, the J end lost 6 bases, and 12 bases lay between the germline ends. Germline CDR1 MRHNA, CDR2 SNTAGT. CDR3 sequence (DNA): TGTGCCAGCAGTGGACGGTACCCACCCGGGGAGCTGTTTTTT. Translating it yields CASSGRYPPGELFF.

The chain links TRBV5-1 to TRBJ2-7, with D perhaps TRBD2 (7 bases). Germline-derived CDR1 and CDR2 are SGHRS and YFSETQ. The CDR3 is made up of 16 amino acids. The V end was cut by 0 bases, the J end by 3 bases, with 16 bases between. The DNA of the CDR3 is TGCGCCAGCAGCTTGGGGTCAGCGGGGACATTCTACGAGCAGTACTTC. This codes for CASSLGSAGTFYEQYF.

This clone was detected a few times. V gene TRBV4-3 combines with J gene TRBJ2-7, with D unclear. This CDR3 is built from 14 residues. Germline CDR1 LGHNA, CDR2 YSLEER. V shed 3 bases and J shed 0 bases, with 9 bases lying between them. Here the CDR3 DNA reads TGCGCCAGCAGCCATAACGGCGACTCCTACGAGCAGTACTTC. It is translated as CASSHNGDSYEQYF.

The chain combines TRBV5-1 with TRBJ2-2; 9 nucleotides agree with TRBD1. V was clipped by 5 bases and J by 4 bases; unmatched bases: 6. The germline gives CDR1 SGHRS, CDR2 YFSETQ. The length of the CDR3 is 15 residues. This chain's CDR3 is CASRSGQGLTGELFF. The CDR3 coding sequence is TGCGCCAGCAGGTCAGGACAGGGGCTCACCGGGGAGCTGTTTTTT.

This clone was recorded a few times. The chain couples TRBV7-2 to TRBJ2-3; D may correspond to TRBD1 or TRBD2 (5 bases each). Germline CDR1 and CDR2: SGHTA and FQGNSA. Trimming pared 1 base from V and 2 bases from J, leaving 13 bases between. The CDR3 contains 16 residues. CDR3: CASSLVGTAATDTQYF. For the CDR3, the DNA is TGTGCCAGCAGCTTAGTAGGGACCGCAGCCACAGATACGCAGTATTTT.

The chain joins TRBV9 to TRBJ2-1; D may be TRBD2 (5 bases). This CDR3 comprises 13 residues. Per the germline V gene, CDR1 is SGDLS and CDR2 is YYNGEE. The germline V and J ends were trimmed by 2 bases and 6 bases, with 9 bases remaining between them. As DNA, the CDR3 is TGTGCCAGCAGCGTTATTACTAGCAATGAGCAGTTCTTC. This translates into CASSVITSNEQFF.